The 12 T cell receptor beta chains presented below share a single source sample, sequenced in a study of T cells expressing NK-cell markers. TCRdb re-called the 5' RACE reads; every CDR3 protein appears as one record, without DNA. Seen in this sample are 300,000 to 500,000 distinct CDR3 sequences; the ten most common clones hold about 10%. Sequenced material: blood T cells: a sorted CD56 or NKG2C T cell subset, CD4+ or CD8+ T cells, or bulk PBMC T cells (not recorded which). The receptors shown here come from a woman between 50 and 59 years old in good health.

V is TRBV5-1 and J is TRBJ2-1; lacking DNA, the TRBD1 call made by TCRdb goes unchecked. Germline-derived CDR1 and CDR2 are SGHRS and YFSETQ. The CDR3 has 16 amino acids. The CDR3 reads CASSLGRTLTYNEQFF.

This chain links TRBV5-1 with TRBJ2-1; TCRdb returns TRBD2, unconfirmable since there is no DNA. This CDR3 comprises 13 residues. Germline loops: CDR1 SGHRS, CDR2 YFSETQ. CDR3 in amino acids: CASSSQAGREQFF.

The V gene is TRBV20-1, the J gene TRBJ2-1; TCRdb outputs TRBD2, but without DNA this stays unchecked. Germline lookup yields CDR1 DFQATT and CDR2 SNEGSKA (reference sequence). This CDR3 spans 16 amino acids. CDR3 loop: CSARDAKGPGLAEQFF.

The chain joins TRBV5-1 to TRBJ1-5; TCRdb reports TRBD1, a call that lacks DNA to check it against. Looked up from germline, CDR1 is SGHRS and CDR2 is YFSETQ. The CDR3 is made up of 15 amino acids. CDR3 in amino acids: CASSPAGGSIQPQHF. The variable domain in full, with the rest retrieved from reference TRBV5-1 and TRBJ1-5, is KAGVTQTPRYLIKTRGQQVTLSCSPISGHRSVSWYQQTPGQGLQFLFEYFSETQRNKGNFPGRFSGRQFSNSRSEMNVSTLELGDSALYLCASSPAGGSIQPQHFGDGTRLSIL.

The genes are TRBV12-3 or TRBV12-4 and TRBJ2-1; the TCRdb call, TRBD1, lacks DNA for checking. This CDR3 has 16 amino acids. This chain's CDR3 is CASTVRRDRWYNEQFF.

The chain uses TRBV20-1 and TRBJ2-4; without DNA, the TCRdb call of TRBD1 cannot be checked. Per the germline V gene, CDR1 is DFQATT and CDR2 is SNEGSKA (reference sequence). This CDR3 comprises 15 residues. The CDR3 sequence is CSARGVGGAKNIQYF.

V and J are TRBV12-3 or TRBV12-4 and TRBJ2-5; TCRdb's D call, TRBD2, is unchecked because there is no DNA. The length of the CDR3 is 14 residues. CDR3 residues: CASSLGSPQETQYF.

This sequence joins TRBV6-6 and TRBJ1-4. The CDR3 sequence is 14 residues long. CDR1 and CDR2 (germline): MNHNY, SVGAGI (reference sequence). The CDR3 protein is CASSPLAVNEKLFF.

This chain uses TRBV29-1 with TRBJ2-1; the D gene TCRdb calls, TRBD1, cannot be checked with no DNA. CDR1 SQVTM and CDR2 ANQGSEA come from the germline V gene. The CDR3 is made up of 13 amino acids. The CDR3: CSVVGQGADEQFF.

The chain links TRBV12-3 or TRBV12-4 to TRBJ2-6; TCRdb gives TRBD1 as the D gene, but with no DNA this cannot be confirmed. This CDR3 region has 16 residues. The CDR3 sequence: CASSFGRGSGANVLTF.

The CDR3 loop is CASSLVQGPNIQYF. V and J are TRBV28 and TRBJ2-4; TCRdb reports TRBD1, a call that lacks DNA to check it against. Germline V gene data show CDR1 as MDHEN and CDR2 as SYDVKM. This CDR3 is built from 14 residues.

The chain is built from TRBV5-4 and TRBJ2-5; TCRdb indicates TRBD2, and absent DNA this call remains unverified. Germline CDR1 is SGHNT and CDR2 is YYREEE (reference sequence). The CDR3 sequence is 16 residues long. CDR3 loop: CASSLGAGGARETQYF.